Each of the 23 T cell receptor beta chains below was sequenced from the same sample in a study of blood T cell repertoires in COVID-19. Method: immunoSEQ multiplex PCR; TCRdb's copy keeps in-frame clones and lacks some. The table lists over 250,000 clones, approximately 83% of them singletons. Sequenced sample: peripheral blood. Receptor source: a human donor in a cohort sampled during active COVID-19.

The gene calls are TRBV27 and TRBJ2-5; 8 nucleotides line up with TRBD2. V lost 8 bases and J lost 7; bases outside the gene matches: 12. CDR1 and CDR2 from the germline V gene are MNHEY and SMNVEV (reference sequence). This CDR3 contains 14 residues. The CDR3 is CASSFRTSGRTQYF. CDR3 nucleotides: TGTGCCAGCTCCTTCCGGACCAGCGGGAGGACCCAGTACTTC.

The rearrangement links TRBV2 to TRBJ1-2; D is possibly TRBD1 (5 bases). V was shortened by 4 bases and J by 1 base, with 13 bases between the two germline ends. This CDR3 region has 15 residues. The V gene's germline CDR1 is SNHLY and CDR2 FYNNEI. The CDR3 DNA sequence: TGTGCCAGCAGTGCAGGGCAGTCCCTTAACTATGGCTACACCTTC. It codes for CASSAGQSLNYGYTF. Complete variable domain (other parts from reference TRBV2 and TRBJ1-2): EPEVTQTPSHQVTQMGQEVILRCVPISNHLYFYWYRQILGQKVEFLVSFYNNEISEKSEIFDDQFSVERPDGSNFTLKIRSTKLEDSAMYFCASSAGQSLNYGYTFGSGTRLTVV.

The chain is built from TRBV18 and TRBJ2-3; 13 bases are shared with TRBD2. The CDR3 runs to 19 residues. Germline V gene sequence: CDR1 KGHSH, CDR2 LQKENI. V trimming: 3 bases; J trimming: 4 bases; junction bases outside the gene matches: 13. The chain's CDR3 is CASSPPLAGGPGGADTQYF. Here the CDR3 DNA reads TGTGCCAGCTCACCGCCACTAGCGGGAGGGCCGGGGGGCGCAGATACGCAGTATTTT.

This sequence joins TRBV7-9 and TRBJ2-1; 7 nucleotides agree with TRBD2. Trimming at V came to 11 bases and at J to 4 bases, leaving 14 bases not matched to a gene. The length of the CDR3 is 15 residues. Per the germline V gene, CDR1 is SEHNR and CDR2 is FQNEAQ (reference sequence). The CDR3 DNA reads TGTGCCCTTATGGGGCTGACTAGCCCTTACAATGAGCAGTTCTTC. It encodes CALMGLTSPYNEQFF.

The chain links TRBV18 to TRBJ2-7, with D perhaps TRBD2 (6 bases). Trimming took 6 bases from V and 1 from J, leaving 10 bases between them. The CDR3 totals 13 residues. From germline, CDR1 is KGHSH and CDR2 LQKENI. As DNA, the CDR3 is TGTGCCAGCTCTCATAGCGGTTCCTACGAGCAGTACTTC. Translated: CASSHSGSYEQYF.

This sequence joins TRBV5-1 and TRBJ2-3, with D unclear. CDR3 length: 16 residues. In germline, CDR1 is SGHRS, CDR2 YFSETQ. With 1 base removed from V and 1 base from J, the gap between germline ends came to 13 bases. As DNA, the CDR3 is TGCGCCAGCAGCTTGCGCCCAACAGAAGGCACAGATACGCAGTATTTT. Translated, it gives CASSLRPTEGTDTQYF. Together with reference TRBV5-1 and TRBJ2-3, the CDR3 gives the full variable domain: KAGVTQTPRYLIKTRGQQVTLSCSPISGHRSVSWYQQTPGQGLQFLFEYFSETQRNKGNFPGRFSGRQFSNSRSEMNVSTLELGDSALYLCASSLRPTEGTDTQYFGPGTRLTVL.

This rearrangement joins TRBV12-3 or TRBV12-4 to TRBJ1-2; perhaps TRBD1 as D (5 bases). The V end lost 3 bases, the J end lost 7 bases, and 12 bases lay between the germline ends. The CDR3 is 13 amino acids. The CDR3 is CASSFQGMRGYTF. The CDR3, as DNA: TGTGCCAGCAGTTTTCAGGGAATGCGTGGCTACACCTTC.

The CDR3 region has the DNA TGTGCCAGCAGTTCCTACAGGGGAGATCAGCCCCAGCATTTT. It is translated as CASSSYRGDQPQHF. The chain recombines TRBV28 with TRBJ1-5; TRBD1 agrees at 7 bases. CDR1 and CDR2 from the germline V gene are MDHEN and SYDVKM. V lost 4 bases, J lost 5 bases, and 5 bases stayed unmatched. The CDR3 totals 14 residues.

This chain connects TRBV12-3 or TRBV12-4 to TRBJ1-3, with D possibly TRBD1 on 5 matching bases. CDR3 size: 13 residues. V lost 6 bases, J lost 3 bases, and 9 bases lay in between. CDR3 sequence: CASRYQGGNTIYF. The DNA for the CDR3 is TGTGCCAGCAGGTATCAGGGTGGAAACACCATATATTTT.

This clone was detected a few times. The chain recombines TRBV6-9 with TRBJ1-5; D call uncertain. This CDR3 region has 12 residues. From germline, CDR1 is MNHGY and CDR2 SVAAGI. CDR3 coding DNA: TGTGCGAACCTAGGTTACAATCAGCCCCAGCATTTT. It is translated as CANLGYNQPQHF.

The J gene is TRBJ2-3, the V gene TRBV29-1, with D tentatively TRBD2 (6 bases). The CDR3 extends over 15 amino acids. The V end was cut by 6 bases, the J end by 0 bases, with 16 bases between. The germline V gene has CDR1 SQVTM and CDR2 ANQGSEA. CDR3: CSVLTSLTSTDTQYF. The CDR3 DNA sequence: TGCAGCGTGCTCACTAGCCTAACTAGCACAGATACGCAGTATTTT.

This rearrangement joins TRBV5-1 to TRBJ2-3, with D possibly matching TRBD1 (6 bases). Per the germline V gene, CDR1 is SGHRS and CDR2 is YFSETQ. The V end lost 4 bases, the J end lost 3 bases, and 12 bases lay between the germline ends. CDR3 size: 14 residues. The CDR3 loop reads CASSPARGTDTQYF. CDR3 nucleotide sequence: TGCGCCAGCAGCCCGGCGAGGGGGACAGATACGCAGTATTTT.

The chain recombines TRBV28 with TRBJ1-2; D is unresolved. The CDR3 contains 12 residues. Trimming took 6 bases from V and 4 from J, leaving 9 bases between them. The germline gives CDR1 MDHEN, CDR2 SYDVKM. The CDR3 coding sequence is TGTGCCAGCAGGAGGAGTTCCTATGGCTACACCTTC. Translating it yields CASRRSSYGYTF.

V is TRBV2 and J is TRBJ2-7; 10 nucleotides agree with TRBD1. The CDR3 contains 16 residues. Germline V CDR1 and CDR2: SNHLY, FYNNEI. Trimming removed 6 bases from V and 4 bases from J; junction bases left unmatched: 12. CDR3 bases: TGTGCCAGCAGGACAGGGGGCACCTTGGTTTGGTACGAGCAGTACTTC. Its protein is CASRTGGTLVWYEQYF.

In regard to this clone: The same CDR3 is also encoded by other DNA sequences in this sample. The genes are TRBV18 and TRBJ2-7; possibly TRBD1 for D (5 bases). The CDR3 sequence is 14 residues long. Germline CDR1 KGHSH, CDR2 LQKENI. Trimming removed 3 bases at V and 5 bases at J, with 14 bases between. CDR3 DNA: TGTGCCAGCTCACCGGGGTCAGGGCGAGACGAGCAGTACTTC. Its protein product is CASSPGSGRDEQYF.

This clone was found a few times. The CDR3 DNA reads TGTGCCAGCAGCCCCGTTGGGGGCCGGGACACTGAAGCTTTCTTT. It specifies CASSPVGGRDTEAFF. This rearrangement joins TRBV7-2 to TRBJ1-1; TRBD1 is a possible D gene (6 bases). Germline CDR1 SGHTA, CDR2 FQGNSA. The length of the CDR3 is 15 residues. Trimming pared 5 bases from V and 3 bases from J, leaving 16 bases between.

The gene calls are TRBV4-1 and TRBJ2-7, with 10 nucleotides matching TRBD2. V trimming: 0 bases; J trimming: 2 bases; junction bases outside the gene matches: 4. This CDR3 contains 16 residues. Germline CDR1 and CDR2: MGHRA and YSYEKL. The CDR3 bases are TGCGCCAGCAGCCAAGATCCGAGCGGGGGGGCCTACGAGCAGTACTTC. Translated: CASSQDPSGGAYEQYF.

This clone appeared many times. This sequence joins TRBV7-2 and TRBJ1-2; 9 nucleotides match TRBD1. The CDR3 contains 13 residues. In germline, CDR1 is SGHTA, CDR2 FQGNSA. V lost 5 bases to trimming and J lost 9 bases; unmatched junction nucleotides: 7. CDR3 loop: CASSVTGGRSYTF. The CDR3 DNA is TGTGCCAGCAGCGTAACAGGGGGCCGAAGCTACACCTTC.

V is TRBV6-2 or TRBV6-3 and J is TRBJ2-7; TRBD2 might be the D (5 bases). V shed 6 bases and J shed 6 bases, with 9 bases lying between them. The CDR3 is made up of 11 amino acids. The germline gives CDR1 MNHEY, CDR2 SVGEGT. For the CDR3, the DNA is TGTGCCAGCAGCCACGGGGTCGAGCAGTACTTC. Residues: CASSHGVEQYF.

The V call is TRBV29-1, the J call TRBJ1-1, with D tentatively TRBD1 (6 bases). V dropped 3 bases and J dropped 1 base, with 12 bases sitting between them. The germline V gene has CDR1 SQVTM and CDR2 ANQGSEA. The CDR3 runs to 14 residues. The CDR3, as DNA: TGCAGCGTTGATTCCAGGACAGCGAACACTGAAGCTTTCTTT. Encoded protein: CSVDSRTANTEAFF.

The chain links TRBV5-1 to TRBJ1-6, with 9 bases aligning to TRBD1. Germline V gives CDR1 SGHRS, CDR2 YFSETQ. The CDR3 length is 15 residues. The V segment lost 4 bases and the J segment 6 bases; nucleotides outside the gene matches: 5. The CDR3 DNA sequence: TGCGCCAGCAGCCAGACAGGGGGGGGTAATTCACCCCTCCACTTT. Encoded protein: CASSQTGGGNSPLHF.

The chain carries TRBV28 and TRBJ1-2; maybe TRBD1 (5 bases). This CDR3 is built from 13 residues. In germline, CDR1 is MDHEN, CDR2 SYDVKM. Trimming took 3 bases from V and 7 from J, leaving 12 bases between them. CDR3: CASSFSGGRGYTF. CDR3 nucleotide sequence: TGTGCCAGCAGTTTTAGCGGGGGTCGTGGCTACACCTTC.

This chain uses TRBV3-1 (or the pseudogene TRBV3-2) with TRBJ1-1; no clear D. The V and J ends lost 1 base and 4 bases respectively, with 10 bases between them. The germline CDR1 and CDR2 sequences are LGHDT and YNNKEL (reference sequence). This CDR3 is 14 amino acids long. CDR3 sequence reads: CASSQVKRFTEAFF. The DNA of the CDR3 is TGTGCCAGCAGCCAAGTCAAGAGATTCACTGAAGCTTTCTTT.